Described below is a single T cell receptor beta chain sequence and its context. Its matching antigen is unknown. This CDR3 spans 14 amino acids. V trimming: 6 bases; J trimming: 2 bases; junction bases outside the gene matches: 7. Germline CDR1 reads MNHEY; CDR2 reads SVGAGI. This entry belongs to a study of cytomegalovirus exposure and HLA in healthy donors. Broader study findings: Sequencing depth across donors, presence/absence analyses assumed, was roughly uniform. Earlier analysis found most TCR beta V segments productive about 87% or about 30% of the time. In terms of immune exposure information, only CMV serostatus was available.

This PCR relied on a set of 60 Vbeta primers and 13 Jbeta primers. Data came from immunoSEQ multiplex PCR; TCRdb stores just in-frame clones and leaves some out. The sample yields approximately 170,000 clones, 65% to 85% seen once. The chain carries TRBV6-5 and TRBJ2-7, with 7 nucleotides matching TRBD2. The TCR originated in a boy between 2 and 10 years old in good health and CMV-seronegative. Sequencing was performed on PBMCs. The CDR3 loop reads CASSPSGRAYEQYF. The CDR3, as DNA: TGTGCCAGCAGCCCTAGCGGTAGAGCCTACGAGCAGTACTTC.